These 8 T cell receptor beta chains came from one sample sequenced in a study of T cells in localized non-small cell lung cancer. Clones were read by immunoSEQ multiplex PCR, and TCRdb kept only the in-frame ones, dropping some. The table lists about 2,200 clones, under 45% of them singletons. This specimen consisted of lung tumor tissue, obtained before any cancer treatment. Source of these receptors: an older female donor with stage I lung adenocarcinoma.

V usage is TRBV28 and J usage is TRBJ1-1, with TRBD1 matching over 9 bases. V was pared by 8 bases and J by 4 bases, with 17 bases of the junction left unmatched. Germline values: CDR1 MDHEN, CDR2 SYDVKM. This CDR3 has 17 residues. CDR3 protein: CASPPSEGTGNGTEAFF. In nucleotides, the CDR3 is TGTGCCAGCCCTCCGTCGGAAGGGACAGGGAATGGCACTGAAGCTTTCTTT.

J is TRBJ2-7 and V is TRBV15; 11 positions match TRBD1. The CDR3 is 15 amino acids. V trimming: 0 bases; J trimming: 2 bases; junction bases outside the gene matches: 0. From germline, CDR1 is LNHNV and CDR2 YYDKDF (reference sequence). The CDR3 DNA follows: TGTGCCACCAGCAGAGAGGGACAGGGGGCCTACGAGCAGTACTTC. Its protein product is CATSREGQGAYEQYF.

The table lists this clone with a few counts. The V and J genes are TRBV9 and TRBJ2-2; 10 bases line up with TRBD2. Germline V gene lookup returns CDR1 SGDLS and CDR2 YYNGEE. The V segment lost 3 bases and the J segment 6 bases; nucleotides outside the gene matches: 8. CDR3 size: 16 residues. In DNA form, the CDR3 reads TGTGCCAGCAGCGCGACACCTAGCGGGGGTCCCGGGGAGCTGTTTTTT. Residues: CASSATPSGGPGELFF.

This clone is deemed medium-sized. The V and J genes are TRBV11-3 and TRBJ2-1; the match to TRBD2 covers 10 bases. Unmatched junction bases numbered 15, after V lost 2 bases and J lost 8 bases. Germline CDR1 and CDR2: SGHNT and YENEEA. The CDR3 length is 18 residues. This chain's CDR3 is CASSLRSSGSRERDEQFF. The CDR3 nucleotides read TGTGCCAGCAGCTTAAGGTCTAGCGGGAGTCGGGAGAGAGATGAGCAGTTCTTC.

The V gene is TRBV19, the J gene TRBJ1-5; no clear D gene. The ends were cut back, 3 bases at V and 3 bases at J, with 9 bases in the middle. The CDR3 has 14 amino acids. Germline assignment: CDR1 LNHDA and CDR2 SQIVND (reference sequence). Here the CDR3 DNA reads TGTGCCAGTAGTATCGAGGGATCCAATCAGCCCCAGCATTTT. As protein: CASSIEGSNQPQHF. The whole variable domain, filled in from reference TRBV19 and TRBJ1-5, reads DGGITQSPKYLFRKEGQNVTLSCEQNLNHDAMYWYRQDPGQGLRLIYYSQIVNDFQKGDIAEGYSVSREKKESFPLTVTSAQKNPTAFYLCASSIEGSNQPQHFGDGTRLSIL.

The V call is TRBV30, the J call TRBJ2-3; D uncertain. V was shortened by 1 base and J by 1 base, with 6 bases between the two germline ends. Germline-derived CDR1 and CDR2 are GTSNPN and SVGIG (reference sequence). The CDR3 consists of 13 residues. CDR3 DNA sequence: TGTGCCTGGAGTGCTAGGGGCACAGATACGCAGTATTTT. Translation gives CAWSARGTDTQYF.

The gene calls are TRBV30 and TRBJ1-1, with D uncertain. Germline-derived CDR1 and CDR2 are GTSNPN and SVGIG (reference sequence). Trimming removed 3 bases at V and 2 bases at J, with 10 bases between. The CDR3 covers 13 residues. The DNA of the CDR3 is TGTGCCTGGAGAGCGGCAGACAACACTGAAGCTTTCTTT. The encoded protein is CAWRAADNTEAFF. The full variable domain, completed using reference TRBV30 and TRBJ1-1, is SQTIHQWPATLVQPVGSPLSLECTVEGTSNPNLYWYRQAAGRGLQLLFYSVGIGQISSEVPQNLSASRPQDRQFILSSKKLLLSDSGFYLCAWRAADNTEAFFGQGTRLTVV.

The V and J genes are TRBV7-8 and TRBJ2-4; D possibly corresponds to TRBD2 (6 bases). The germline gives CDR1 SGHVS, CDR2 FQNEAQ. The V gene lost 1 base and the J gene lost 3 bases, with 10 bases spanning the gap. The CDR3 runs 15 residues. CDR3 sequence (DNA): TGTGCCAGCAGCTTAGAATGGGGGGACAAAAACATTCAGTACTTC. Amino acid sequence: CASSLEWGDKNIQYF.